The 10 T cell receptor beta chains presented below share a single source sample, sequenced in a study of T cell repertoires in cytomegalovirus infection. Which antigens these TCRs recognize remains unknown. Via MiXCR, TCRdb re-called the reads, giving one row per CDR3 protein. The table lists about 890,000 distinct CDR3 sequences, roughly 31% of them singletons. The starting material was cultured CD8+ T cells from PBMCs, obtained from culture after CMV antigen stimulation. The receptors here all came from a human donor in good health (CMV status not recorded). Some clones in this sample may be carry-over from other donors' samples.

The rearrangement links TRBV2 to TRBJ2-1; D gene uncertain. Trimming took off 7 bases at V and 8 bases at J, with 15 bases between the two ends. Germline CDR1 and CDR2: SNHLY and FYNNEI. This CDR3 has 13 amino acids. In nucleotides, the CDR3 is TGTGCCAGCAACCCAGTCTCAGTCGATGAGCAGTTCTTC. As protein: CASNPVSVDEQFF.

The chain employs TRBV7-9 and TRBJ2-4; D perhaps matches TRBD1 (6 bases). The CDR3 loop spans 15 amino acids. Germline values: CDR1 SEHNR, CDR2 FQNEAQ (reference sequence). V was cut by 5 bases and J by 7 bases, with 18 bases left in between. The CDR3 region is CASSKTGSGVNIQYF. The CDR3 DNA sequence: TGTGCCAGCAGCAAAACAGGGAGCGGTGTGAACATTCAGTACTTC.

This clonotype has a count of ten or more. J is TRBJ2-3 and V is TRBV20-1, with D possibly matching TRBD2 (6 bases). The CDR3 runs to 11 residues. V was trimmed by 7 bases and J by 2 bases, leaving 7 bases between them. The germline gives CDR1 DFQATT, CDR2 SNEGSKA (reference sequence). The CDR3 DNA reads TGCAGTGGGGACTCCACAGATACGCAGTATTTT. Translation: CSGDSTDTQYF.

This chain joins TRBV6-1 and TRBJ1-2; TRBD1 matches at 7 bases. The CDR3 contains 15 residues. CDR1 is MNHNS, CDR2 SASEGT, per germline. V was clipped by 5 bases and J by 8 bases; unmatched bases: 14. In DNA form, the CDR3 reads TGTGCCAGCAGTCCTCACAGGGGACCCGCCCGCGGCTACACCTTC. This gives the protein CASSPHRGPARGYTF.

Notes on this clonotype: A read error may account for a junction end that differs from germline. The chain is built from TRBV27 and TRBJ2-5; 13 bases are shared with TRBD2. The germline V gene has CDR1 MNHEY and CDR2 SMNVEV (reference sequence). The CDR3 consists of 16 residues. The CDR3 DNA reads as TGTGCCTGCAGTTTCGGACTAGCGGGGGTGGGGGAGACCCAGTACTTC. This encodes CACSFGLAGVGETQYF.

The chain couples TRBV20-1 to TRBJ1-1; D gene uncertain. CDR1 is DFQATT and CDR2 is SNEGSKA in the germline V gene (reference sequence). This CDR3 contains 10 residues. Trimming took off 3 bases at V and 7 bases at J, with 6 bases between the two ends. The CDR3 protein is CSASLVEAFF. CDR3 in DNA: TGCAGTGCTAGCTTGGTTGAAGCTTTCTTT.

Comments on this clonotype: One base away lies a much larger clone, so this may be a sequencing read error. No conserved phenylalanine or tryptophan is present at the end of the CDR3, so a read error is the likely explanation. This CDR3 is CASSLADGAGLQETQYS. CDR3 in DNA: TGTGCCAGCAGCTTAGCGGATGGAGCGGGACTCCAAGAGACCCAGTACTCC. The V and J genes are TRBV7-6 and TRBJ2-5, with TRBD2 matching over 7 bases. Trimming removed 0 bases from V and 1 base from J; junction bases left unmatched: 8. The length of the CDR3 is 17 residues. The germline V gene has CDR1 SGHVS and CDR2 FNYEAQ.

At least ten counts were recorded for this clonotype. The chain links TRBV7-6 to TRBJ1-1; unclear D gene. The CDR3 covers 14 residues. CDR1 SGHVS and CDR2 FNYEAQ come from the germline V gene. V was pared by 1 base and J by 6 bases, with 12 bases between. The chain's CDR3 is CASSLEVGTPEAFF. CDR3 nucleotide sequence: TGTGCCAGCAGCTTAGAGGTGGGAACTCCTGAAGCTTTCTTT.

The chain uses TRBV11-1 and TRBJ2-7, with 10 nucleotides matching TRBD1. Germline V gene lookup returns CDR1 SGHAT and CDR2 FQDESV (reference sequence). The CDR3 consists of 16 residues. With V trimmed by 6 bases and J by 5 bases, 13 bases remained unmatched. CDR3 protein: CASSRSGQGFVHEQYF. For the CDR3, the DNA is TGTGCCAGCAGTCGTTCGGGACAGGGGTTCGTCCACGAGCAGTACTTC.

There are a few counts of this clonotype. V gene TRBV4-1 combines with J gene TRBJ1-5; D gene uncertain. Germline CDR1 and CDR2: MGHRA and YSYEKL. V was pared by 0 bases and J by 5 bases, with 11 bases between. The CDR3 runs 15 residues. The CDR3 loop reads CASSQDRGYYQPQHF. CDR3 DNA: TGCGCCAGCAGCCAAGATCGCGGCTACTATCAGCCCCAGCATTTT.